The 5 T cell receptor beta chains below were found in one sample sequenced in a study of T cell responses to AZD1222 COVID-19 vaccine. This table comes from immunoSEQ multiplex PCR, and its TCRdb copy is limited to in-frame clones, with some not included. Of 120,000 or so clones listed, around 89% are singletons. The sample was peripheral blood, taken on day 0 of AZD1222 vaccination. The receptors stem from an adult in good health.

In DNA form, the CDR3 reads TGTGCCAGCAGCTTTCGCGGTTCCTACAATGAGCAGTTCTTC. Residues: CASSFRGSYNEQFF. The chain recombines TRBV11-2 with TRBJ2-1; D gene ambiguous. Germline V gene lookup returns CDR1 SGHAT and CDR2 FQNNGV. Deletions cut 3 bases from V and 1 base from J, with 7 bases between. The CDR3 is 14 amino acids.

CDR3 nucleotides: TGTGCCAGCAGCCAAGCAACGGGGAGCTATGGCTACACCTTC. It codes for CASSQATGSYGYTF. The chain is built from TRBV3-1 (or the pseudogene TRBV3-2) and TRBJ1-2, with D uncertain. This CDR3 has 14 residues. Germline loops: CDR1 LGHDT, CDR2 YNNKEL (reference sequence). V was shortened by 1 base and J by 4 bases, with 10 bases between the two germline ends.

This clone was found once. This chain links TRBV10-3 with TRBJ2-2, with TRBD1 as a possible D gene (5 bases). Germline V gene sequence: CDR1 ENHRY, CDR2 SYGVKD. Trimming stripped 6 bases from V and 4 bases from J, with 12 bases between. The CDR3 extends over 14 amino acids. In DNA, the CDR3 is TGTGCCATCAGGGGGCAGGGCCGCACCGGGGAGCTGTTTTTT. This translates into CAIRGQGRTGELFF.

The chain has TRBV12-3 or TRBV12-4 and TRBJ1-6; D gene uncertain. This CDR3 contains 12 residues. V was pared by 7 bases and J by 14 bases, with 15 bases between. CDR3 sequence reads: CASMNEAGTLHF. DNA for the CDR3: TGTGCCAGCATGAACGAGGCAGGCACCCTCCACTTT.

The V call is TRBV13, the J call TRBJ1-6; TRBD1 aligns across 9 bases. CDR1 and CDR2 (germline): PRHDT, FYEKMQ (reference sequence). The trim removed 4 bases at V and 10 bases at J, leaving 5 bases unmatched. The CDR3 covers 14 residues. CDR3 sequence: CASSSGQGNSPLHF. The CDR3 DNA is TGTGCCAGCAGCTCTGGACAGGGGAACTCACCCCTCCACTTT.